Below, 10 T cell receptor beta chains from the same sample are listed, as sequenced in a study of T-cell memory formation after mild COVID-19. TCRdb re-called the 5' RACE reads with MiXCR, one entry per CDR3 protein. This table holds roughly 580,000 distinct CDR3 sequences, about a sixth found once. Sequenced sample: PBMCs or a T cell subset sorted from them (not recorded which). These receptors were taken from an adult woman who had mild COVID-19 (a few samples of this study predate the infection). Cell type and time point are not known.

This clonotype was found a few times. The chain combines TRBV6-1 with TRBJ2-2; D is possibly TRBD1 or TRBD2 (5 bases each). The CDR3 is 14 residues long. V was clipped by 4 bases and J by 3 bases, with 9 bases between them. CDR1 is MNHNS and CDR2 is SASEGT in the germline V gene. CDR3 in DNA: TGTGCCAGCAGTGGGGGACGTTACACCGGGGAGCTGTTTTTT. Translated: CASSGGRYTGELFF.

This clonotype came up a few times. V and J are TRBV5-1 and TRBJ2-4; 8 nucleotides align to TRBD2. This CDR3 has 16 residues. Trimming took 0 bases from V and 8 from J; bases not matched to a gene: 10. Germline values: CDR1 SGHRS, CDR2 YFSETQ. CDR3 nucleotide sequence: TGCGCCAGCAGCTTGGGCCCAGCGGGGGACGGAGACATTCAGTACTTC. Translation gives CASSLGPAGDGDIQYF.

This clonotype came up a few times. The gene calls are TRBV7-2 and TRBJ2-7; D is unclear. Germline CDR1 SGHTA, CDR2 FQGNSA. This CDR3 has 15 residues. V lost 5 bases to trimming and J lost 2 bases, with 16 bases between them. The CDR3 spells CASSLPSAKAYEQYF. CDR3 coding DNA: TGTGCCAGCAGCCTCCCCTCCGCCAAGGCCTACGAGCAGTACTTC.

This clonotype has just a few counts. The chain employs TRBV27 and TRBJ2-7, with TRBD1 identical over 9 bases. The germline gives CDR1 MNHEY, CDR2 SMNVEV (reference sequence). Trimming removed 6 bases from V and 4 bases from J; junction bases left unmatched: 7. CDR3 length equals 14 residues. The CDR3 here is CASRQGAPSYEQYF. The CDR3 DNA is TGTGCCAGCAGACAGGGGGCCCCCTCTTACGAGCAGTACTTC.

There are a few counts of this clonotype. This chain connects TRBV7-2 to TRBJ2-5, with D possibly matching TRBD1 (6 bases). Germline V lookup: CDR1 SGHTA, CDR2 FQGNSA. This CDR3 region has 15 residues. The ends were cut back, 4 bases at V and 5 bases at J, with 17 bases in the middle. The CDR3 spells CASSWVTGGGETQYF. CDR3 DNA sequence: TGTGCCAGCAGCTGGGTGACAGGAGGCGGGGAGACCCAGTACTTC. Complete variable domain (other parts from reference TRBV7-2 and TRBJ2-5): GAGVSQSPSNKVTEKGKDVELRCDPISGHTALYWYRQSLGQGLEFLIYFQGNSAPDKSGLPSDRFSAERTGGSVSTLTIQRTQQEDSAVYLCASSWVTGGGETQYFGPGTRLLVL.

V gene TRBV27 combines with J gene TRBJ2-6; D is perhaps TRBD1 (6 bases). The CDR3 is made up of 16 amino acids. Trimming took 7 bases from V and 2 from J, leaving 15 bases between them. Germline-derived CDR1 and CDR2 are MNHEY and SMNVEV (reference sequence). The CDR3 here is CASTPAYRAGANVLTF. CDR3 in DNA: TGTGCCAGCACTCCCGCCTACAGGGCTGGGGCCAACGTCCTGACTTTC.

In its sample, this clonotype was seen once. The rearrangement joins TRBV29-1 to TRBJ1-2, with D unclear. The germline V and J ends were trimmed by 4 bases and 8 bases, with 11 bases remaining between them. The CDR3 runs 11 residues. The germline V gene has CDR1 SQVTM and CDR2 ANQGSEA. The CDR3 DNA reads as TGCAGCGTTGCCGCTGACACCGGCTACACCTTC. As protein: CSVAADTGYTF.

V and J are TRBV30 and TRBJ1-1; no clear D. The V gene's germline CDR1 is GTSNPN and CDR2 SVGIG (reference sequence). CDR3 length: 14 amino acids. Trimming pared 0 bases from V and 4 bases from J, leaving 12 bases between. CDR3 nucleotide sequence: TGTGCCTGGAGTGTAGCAGCCAGACTCACTGAAGCTTTCTTT. Its translation: CAWSVAARLTEAFF.

This clonotype came up a few times. The CDR3 protein is CASSVDPTRYNYNEQFF. CDR3 DNA: TGTGCCAGCAGCGTAGACCCTACTCGATACAATTACAATGAGCAGTTCTTC. The gene calls are TRBV9 and TRBJ2-1; D is unclear. V gave up 0 bases and J gave up 4 bases, with 17 bases separating them. CDR1 and CDR2 from the germline V gene are SGDLS and YYNGEE. This CDR3 has 17 amino acids.

V gene TRBV5-1 combines with J gene TRBJ1-2; 8 bases agree with TRBD1. Trimming removed 0 bases from V and 4 bases from J; junction bases left unmatched: 2. Germline V CDR1 and CDR2: SGHRS, YFSETQ. The CDR3 has 14 residues. In nucleotides, the CDR3 is TGCGCCAGCAGCTTGGAGGACAGGGCCTATGGCTACACCTTC. Its protein is CASSLEDRAYGYTF.